A single sample gave rise to the 25 T cell receptor beta chains below, sequenced in a study of T-cell reconstitution after alpha-beta-depleted transplantation in children. The library targeted TCRbeta and was prepared with unique molecular identifiers. TCRdb re-derived calls from the PCR reads in MiXCR, one entry per CDR3 protein. This sample carries some 520,000 distinct CDR3 sequences, around a third of them seen once, and the ten largest clones take around 2.5%. The specimen comprised PBMCs from the stem cell graft donor, sampled from the stem cell graft. The source is a human donor who donated a stem cell graft to a child with aplastic anemia.

The chain uses TRBV7-2 and TRBJ1-6; possibly TRBD1 for D (5 bases). Trimming pared 4 bases from V and 1 base from J, leaving 11 bases between. CDR1 is SGHTA, CDR2 FQGNSA, per germline. CDR3 size: 16 residues. This CDR3 reads CASSYTGGSYNSPLHF. In DNA, the CDR3 is TGTGCCAGCAGCTATACTGGGGGGTCCTATAATTCACCCCTCCACTTT. The full variable domain, in which reference TRBV7-2 and TRBJ1-6 provide the parts outside the CDR3, is GAGVSQSPSNKVTEKGKDVELRCDPISGHTALYWYRQSLGQGLEFLIYFQGNSAPDKSGLPSDRFSAERTGGSVSTLTIQRTQQEDSAVYLCASSYTGGSYNSPLHFGNGTRLTVT.

The gene calls are TRBV19 and TRBJ2-5; a possible D gene is TRBD2 (5 bases). Germline V gene sequence: CDR1 LNHDA, CDR2 SQIVND (reference sequence). The CDR3 spans 14 residues. The V end was cut by 6 bases, the J end by 4 bases, with 15 bases between. This CDR3 reads CASSRRGLGETQYF. DNA of the CDR3: TGTGCCAGTAGCCGGCGAGGGCTCGGAGAGACCCAGTACTTC.

J is TRBJ2-2 and V is TRBV20-1, with unresolved D. The CDR3 has 12 residues. V was shortened by 1 base and J by 7 bases, with 7 bases between the two germline ends. Per the germline V gene, CDR1 is DFQATT and CDR2 is SNEGSKA (reference sequence). The CDR3 bases are TGCAGTGCTAGAGCGGGCATCGGGGAGCTGTTTTTT. Protein sequence: CSARAGIGELFF.

The chain combines TRBV25-1 with TRBJ1-1, with D unresolved. The V and J ends lost 1 base and 7 bases respectively, with 19 bases between them. The CDR3 covers 16 residues. Per germline, CDR1 MGHDK and CDR2 SYGVNS. The CDR3 sequence is CASSESSFFGTVEAFF. CDR3 DNA sequence: TGTGCCAGCAGTGAATCAAGCTTTTTCGGTACGGTTGAAGCTTTCTTT.

The V call is TRBV27, the J call TRBJ2-7, with TRBD1 identical over 8 bases. Germline V gives CDR1 MNHEY, CDR2 SMNVEV (reference sequence). V lost 7 bases to trimming and J lost 3 bases; unmatched junction nucleotides: 14. There are 16 residues in the CDR3. The CDR3 sequence is CASTPDRQGANYEQYF. CDR3 nucleotides: TGTGCCAGCACCCCGGATCGGCAGGGGGCGAACTACGAGCAGTACTTC.

The chain uses TRBV19 and TRBJ1-2; a weak D match, TRBD1 (5 bases). Germline CDR1 reads LNHDA; CDR2 reads SQIVND (reference sequence). V lost 2 bases and J lost 6, with 19 bases in between. CDR3 length: 16 residues. The DNA for the CDR3 is TGTGCCAGTAGTATATCCTCCTCCAGGGACCATGATGGCTACACCTTC. This translates into CASSISSSRDHDGYTF.

CDR3 sequence reads: CASSTRTEQFF. As DNA, the CDR3 is TGTGCCAGTAGCACTCGGACTGAGCAGTTCTTC. The chain combines TRBV19 with TRBJ2-1; D is unclear. V was shortened by 6 bases and J by 9 bases, with 9 bases between the two germline ends. Germline CDR1 LNHDA, CDR2 SQIVND (reference sequence). The CDR3 is made up of 11 amino acids.

The chain is built from TRBV20-1 and TRBJ1-1; D is possibly TRBD1 (6 bases). Germline-derived CDR1 and CDR2 are DFQATT and SNEGSKA (reference sequence). Trimming took 4 bases from V and 0 from J, leaving 15 bases between them. This CDR3 spans 15 amino acids. CDR3 loop: CSANGGAILNTEAFF. CDR3 coding DNA: TGCAGTGCTAATGGGGGGGCGATTCTGAACACTGAAGCTTTCTTT.

This clonotype was recorded many times. V gene TRBV29-1 combines with J gene TRBJ1-1, with D possibly matching TRBD1 (5 bases). The germline gives CDR1 SQVTM, CDR2 ANQGSEA. The CDR3 is 12 residues long. Trimming took off 6 bases at V and 6 bases at J, with 14 bases between the two ends. The CDR3 is CSVRRGEAEAFF. Here the CDR3 DNA reads TGCAGCGTGCGGCGGGGGGAGGCTGAAGCTTTCTTT.

The rearrangement uses TRBV5-6 and TRBJ1-3; D not certain. Germline V gene lookup returns CDR1 SGHDT and CDR2 YYEEEE. V lost 3 bases and J 2 bases, leaving 3 bases between the germline ends. CDR3 length: 12 amino acids. The CDR3 DNA follows: TGTGCCAGCAGCTACGCTGGAAACACCATATATTTT. Translation gives CASSYAGNTIYF.

On this clonotype itself: An end of the junction differs from the germline gene, which may be a read error. The chain joins TRBV7-9 to TRBJ1-1; 8 bases are a match to TRBD1. The germline gives CDR1 SEHNR, CDR2 FQNEAQ (reference sequence). The CDR3 loop spans 14 amino acids. In nucleotides, the CDR3 is TGTGACAGCAGCTCGACGGACAGGGCTTCTGAAGCTTTCTTT. Translated, it gives CDSSSTDRASEAFF.

The chain recombines TRBV6-2 or TRBV6-3 with TRBJ2-1; D is uncertain. Trimming took 5 bases from V and 12 from J, leaving 14 bases between them. The germline gives CDR1 MNHEY, CDR2 SVGEGT. The CDR3 is made up of 12 amino acids. The DNA of the CDR3 is TGTGCCAGCAGTCTAAGGCTGGCTCCGCAGTTCTTC. Translating gives CASSLRLAPQFF.

The rearrangement joins TRBV29-1 to TRBJ2-5, with D perhaps matching TRBD2 (6 bases). The length of the CDR3 is 16 residues. V was cut by 0 bases and J by 7 bases, with 21 bases left in between. Germline V lookup: CDR1 SQVTM, CDR2 ANQGSEA. CDR3 bases: TGCAGCGTTGAAGATATTGAGCATCGGGGGAGAGGGACCCAGTACTTC. Amino acid sequence: CSVEDIEHRGRGTQYF.

Details on this clonotype: The CDR3 ends on some other residue instead of the conserved phenylalanine or tryptophan, so this is likely a read error. The chain uses TRBV20-1 and TRBJ1-5, with D uncertain. Germline CDR1 and CDR2: DFQATT and SNEGSKA (reference sequence). Deletions cut 0 bases from V and 7 bases from J, with 13 bases between. The CDR3 is made up of 14 amino acids. This CDR3 is CSARELEGTQPQHL. For the CDR3, the DNA is TGCAGTGCTAGAGAGCTTGAGGGAACACAGCCCCAGCATTTG.

The chain recombines TRBV15 with TRBJ2-5; no reliable D call. V was trimmed by 0 bases and J by 3 bases, leaving 5 bases between them. The CDR3 runs 13 residues. Germline V CDR1 and CDR2: LNHNV, YYDKDF (reference sequence). CDR3 sequence: CATSRDLEETQYF. For the CDR3, the DNA is TGTGCCACCAGCAGAGATCTCGAAGAGACCCAGTACTTC.

This clonotype was seen a handful of times. The V gene is TRBV12-3 or TRBV12-4, the J gene TRBJ1-2, with D unresolved. This CDR3 comprises 13 residues. Trimming stripped 5 bases from V and 4 bases from J, with 11 bases between. CDR3 coding DNA: TGTGCCAGCAGTCCTCTCAGGTCCTATGGCTACACCTTC. Translation gives CASSPLRSYGYTF.

This clonotype was recorded a few times. The chain joins TRBV18 to TRBJ1-1; a weak D match, TRBD1 (6 bases). In germline, CDR1 is KGHSH, CDR2 LQKENI. Trimming shortened V by 6 bases and J by 1 base, and 12 bases separated the two germline ends. The CDR3 sequence is 14 residues long. The CDR3 is CASSTGQRNTEAFF. In DNA form, the CDR3 reads TGTGCCAGCTCGACAGGTCAGAGGAACACTGAAGCTTTCTTT.

This clonotype was observed a handful of times. The chain has TRBV10-3 and TRBJ2-7; a weak D match, TRBD1 (6 bases). CDR1 and CDR2 (germline): ENHRY, SYGVKD. CDR3 length: 20 amino acids. V was shortened by 0 bases and J by 1 base, with 25 bases between the two germline ends. This CDR3 is CAISESFLVGARGKSYEQYV. The CDR3 DNA sequence: TGTGCCATCAGTGAGTCGTTTTTAGTGGGGGCACGGGGAAAATCCTACGAGCAGTACGTC.

The sample holds a few counts of this clonotype. V gene TRBV28 combines with J gene TRBJ1-5, with a weak D call TRBD1 (6 bases). V was trimmed by 5 bases and J by 6 bases, leaving 17 bases between them. Germline V lookup: CDR1 MDHEN, CDR2 SYDVKM. This CDR3 is built from 15 residues. Written as DNA, the CDR3 is TGTGCCAGCAGTACTGGATCGGGGGGCTTTCAGCCCCAGCATTTT. This codes for CASSTGSGGFQPQHF.

This clonotype was counted between two and nine times. The rearrangement joins TRBV5-5 to TRBJ1-1; D is ambiguous. CDR3 size: 14 residues. V lost 0 bases and J lost 6, with 12 bases in between. CDR1 and CDR2 (germline): SGHKS, YYEKEE (reference sequence). The CDR3 DNA sequence: TGTGCCAGCAGCTTGGGCCAGGCCTGGGCTGAAGCTTTCTTT. It yields the protein CASSLGQAWAEAFF.

Only a few counts were recorded for this clonotype. The rearrangement links TRBV7-2 to TRBJ2-7; D possibly matches TRBD1 or TRBD2 (5 bases each). Germline V gene sequence: CDR1 SGHTA, CDR2 FQGNSA. The germline V and J ends were trimmed by 8 bases and 9 bases, with 17 bases remaining between them. The CDR3 consists of 12 residues. The CDR3 region has the DNA TGTGCCAGCGCCATTCCGGGACGCGCGCAGTACTTC. Translating gives CASAIPGRAQYF.

This chain joins TRBV6-1 and TRBJ2-3; possibly TRBD1 for D (6 bases). CDR3 length: 14 amino acids. The V end lost 6 bases, the J end lost 0 bases, and 10 bases lay between the germline ends. Germline-derived CDR1 and CDR2 are MNHNS and SASEGT. CDR3 amino acids: CASRRTESTDTQYF. The CDR3 bases are TGTGCCAGCAGGCGGACAGAGAGCACAGATACGCAGTATTTT.

The chain links TRBV7-7 to TRBJ2-1; TRBD2 agrees at 10 bases. This CDR3 region has 23 residues. Losses at the gene ends were 0 bases for V and 0 bases for J; bases not matched to a gene: 20. CDR1 is SSHAT and CDR2 is FNYEAQ in the germline V gene (reference sequence). The CDR3 bases are TGTGCCAGCAGCTTAGCGTTTGGGACGGATCCGGGACTAGCGAACAGCTCCTACAATGAGCAGTTCTTC. Translating gives CASSLAFGTDPGLANSSYNEQFF.

The chain is built from TRBV10-3 and TRBJ2-1, with 8 bases identical to TRBD2. This CDR3 region has 13 residues. V dropped 11 bases and J dropped 8; count of bases not matched to a gene: 11. From germline, CDR1 is ENHRY and CDR2 SYGVKD. CDR3 nucleotides: TGTGCCGCAACCGGGACTAGTTTTGATGAGCAGTTCTTC. This translates into CAATGTSFDEQFF.

The chain joins TRBV5-1 to TRBJ2-7, with 8 nucleotides matching TRBD2. CDR1 is SGHRS and CDR2 is YFSETQ in the germline V gene. V was pared by 6 bases and J by 3 bases, with 11 bases of the junction left unmatched. The CDR3 is 15 amino acids. The CDR3 here is CASTPSAGEGYEQYF. For the CDR3, the DNA is TGCGCCAGCACCCCGTCAGCGGGAGAGGGCTACGAGCAGTACTTC.